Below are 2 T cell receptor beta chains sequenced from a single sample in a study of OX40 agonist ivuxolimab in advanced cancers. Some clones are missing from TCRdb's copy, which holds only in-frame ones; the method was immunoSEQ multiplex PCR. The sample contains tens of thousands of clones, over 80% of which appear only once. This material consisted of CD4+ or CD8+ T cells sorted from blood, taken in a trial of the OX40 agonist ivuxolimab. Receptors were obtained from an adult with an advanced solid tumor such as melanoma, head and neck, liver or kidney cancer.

The CDR3 loop reads CASSPLPKAPYEQYF. CDR3 sequence (DNA): TGTGCCAGCAGTCCACTCCCTAAGGCGCCTTACGAGCAGTACTTC. This rearrangement joins TRBV28 to TRBJ2-7; no clear D gene. V was cut by 5 bases and J by 4 bases, with 18 bases left in between. CDR3 length equals 15 residues. Germline values: CDR1 MDHEN, CDR2 SYDVKM. Combining the CDR3 with reference TRBV28 and TRBJ2-7 gives the whole variable domain DVKVTQSSRYLVKRTGEKVFLECVQDMDHENMFWYRQDPGLGLRLIYFSYDVKMKEKGDIPEGYSVSREKKERFSLILESASTNQTSMYLCASSPLPKAPYEQYFGPGTRLTVT.

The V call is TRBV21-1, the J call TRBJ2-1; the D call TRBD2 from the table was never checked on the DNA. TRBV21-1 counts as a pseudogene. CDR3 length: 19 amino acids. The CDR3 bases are TGTGCCAGCAGCAAAGGATACAGTCCACTAGCGGGAGGGTCGGTTGAGCAGTTCTTC. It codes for CASSKGYSPLAGGSVEQFF.